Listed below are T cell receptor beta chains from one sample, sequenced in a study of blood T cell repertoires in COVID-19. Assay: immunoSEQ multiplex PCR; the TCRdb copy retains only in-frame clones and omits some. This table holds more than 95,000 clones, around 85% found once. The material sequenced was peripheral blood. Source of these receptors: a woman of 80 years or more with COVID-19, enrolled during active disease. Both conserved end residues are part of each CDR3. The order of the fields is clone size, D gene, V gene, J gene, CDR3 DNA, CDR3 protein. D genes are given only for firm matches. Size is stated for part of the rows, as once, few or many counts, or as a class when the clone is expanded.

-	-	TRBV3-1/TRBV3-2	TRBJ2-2	TGTGCCAGCAGCTTTGGCGGGATCGAGGTCGGGGAGCTGTTTTTT	CASSFGGIEVGELFF
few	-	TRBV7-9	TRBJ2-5	TGTGCCAGCAGCTTAGCCGCTGCGCCCCAGTACTTC	CASSLAAAPQYF
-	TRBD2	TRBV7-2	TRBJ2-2	TGTGCCAGCAGCGTCGGGGGGGCGAACACCGGGGAGCTGTTTTTT	CASSVGGANTGELFF
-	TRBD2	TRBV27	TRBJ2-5	TGTGCCAGCAGTTTAGTAGCGGGAGTGGAGACCCAGTACTTC	CASSLVAGVETQYF
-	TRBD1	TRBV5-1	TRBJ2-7	TGCGCCAGCAGCCTGGAGACAGGGGGCTACGAGCAGTACTTC	CASSLETGGYEQYF
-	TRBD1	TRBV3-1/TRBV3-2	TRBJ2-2	TGTGCCAGCAGCCAGGGACAGGCCACCGGGGAGCTGTTTTTT	CASSQGQATGELFF
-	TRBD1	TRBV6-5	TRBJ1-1	TGTGCCAGCAGCTCCTTGGGACAGGGGTACACTGAAGCTTTCTTT	CASSSLGQGYTEAFF
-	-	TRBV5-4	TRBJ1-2	TGTGCCAGCAGCCTAGACCCGATGGGCTATGGCTACACCTTC	CASSLDPMGYGYTF
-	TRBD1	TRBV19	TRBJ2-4	TGTGCCAGCCAATACTCGGGACAGGGGAACATTCAGTACTTC	CASQYSGQGNIQYF
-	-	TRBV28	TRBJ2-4	TGTGCCAGCACCCCTGCCGGGGTGTTCGGTCCGGTCAAAAACATTCAGTACTTC	CASTPAGVFGPVKNIQYF
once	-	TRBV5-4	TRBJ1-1	TGTGCCAGCAGCTCGACAGGAATGAACACTGAAGCTTTCTTT	CASSSTGMNTEAFF
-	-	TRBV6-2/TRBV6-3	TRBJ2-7	TGTGCCAGCAGTTACTCGATAGGTGGCGGCGGATACGAGCAGTACTTC	CASSYSIGGGGYEQYF
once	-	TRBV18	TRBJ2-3	TGTGCCAGCTCACCACGGGGACTCCCGGCAACGCAGTATTTT	CASSPRGLPATQYF
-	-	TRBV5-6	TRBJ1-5	TGTGCCAGCAGCGAAGGACAGTTTAGCAATCAGCCCCAGCATTTT	CASSEGQFSNQPQHF
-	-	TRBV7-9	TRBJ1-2	TGTGCCAGCAGCCCACCGGACAGTTTAATTAACTATGGCTACACCTTC	CASSPPDSLINYGYTF
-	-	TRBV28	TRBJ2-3	TGTGCCAGCAGTTTAACAGGACAGTTTGCAGATACGCAGTATTTT	CASSLTGQFADTQYF
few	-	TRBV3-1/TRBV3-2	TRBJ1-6	TGTGCCAGCAGCTATACAGTCTCACCCCTCCACTTT	CASSYTVSPLHF
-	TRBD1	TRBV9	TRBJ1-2	TGTGCCAGCAGCGTCGACAGGGTCGACTATGGCTACACCTTC	CASSVDRVDYGYTF
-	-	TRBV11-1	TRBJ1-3	TGTGCCAGCAGCCTCACAGACTCTGGAAACACCATATATTTT	CASSLTDSGNTIYF
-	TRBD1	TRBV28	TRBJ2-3	TGTGCCAGCAGTAGTCCGACAGGGCTTTTAGATACGCAGTATTTT	CASSSPTGLLDTQYF
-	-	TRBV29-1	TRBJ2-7	TGCAGCGTCGGTAACTTGGCCTACGAGCAGTACTTC	CSVGNLAYEQYF
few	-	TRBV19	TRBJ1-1	TGTGCCAGTAGTATAGGAAGGCAGCGGACGACAATGAACACTGAAGCTTTCTTT	CASSIGRQRTTMNTEAFF
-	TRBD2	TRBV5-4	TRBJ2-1	TGTGCCAGCAGTTTGGGCCTAGCGGGAGAAAGGGAGCAGTTCTTC	CASSLGLAGEREQFF
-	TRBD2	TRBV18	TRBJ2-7	TGTGCCAGCTCACACAAAAACCTCGCCGGGACTAGCGGGAGGGAGGGGAACTACGAGCAGTACTTC	CASSHKNLAGTSGREGNYEQYF
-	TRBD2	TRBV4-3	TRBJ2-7	TGCGCCAGCAGCCAAACTAGCGGGAGGGGGCACGAGCAGTACTTC	CASSQTSGRGHEQYF
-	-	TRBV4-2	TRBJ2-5	TGTGCCAGCAGCCAAGTGTACGGGGAGACCCAGTACTTC	CASSQVYGETQYF
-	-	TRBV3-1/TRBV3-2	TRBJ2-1	TGTGCCAGCAGCCAAGTTCCCAGGGAATGTGGCAATGAGCAGTTCTTC	CASSQVPRECGNEQFF
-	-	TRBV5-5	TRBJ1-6	TGTGCCAGCAGCTTGGGGGACACCCAAACCTATAATTCACCCCTCCACTTT	CASSLGDTQTYNSPLHF
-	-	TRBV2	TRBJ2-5	TGTGCCAGCAGTGGGCCCGGGGAGACCCAGTACTTC	CASSGPGETQYF
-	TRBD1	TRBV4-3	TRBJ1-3	TGCGCCAGCAGCCAAGTCGGGGGACAGGGGGCAAACACCATATATTTT	CASSQVGGQGANTIYF
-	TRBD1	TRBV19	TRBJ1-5	TGTGCCAGTAGGAAGGCACAGGGGGCGCGTCAGCCCCAGCATTTT	CASRKAQGARQPQHF
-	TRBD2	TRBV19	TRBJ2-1	TGTGCCAGTAAGGGGCGGGAGGCCCCCTACAATGAGCAGTTCTTC	CASKGREAPYNEQFF
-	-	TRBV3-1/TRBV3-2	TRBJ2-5	TGTGCCAGCAGCCAAGGAACTGCCGGTCAAGAGACCCAGTACTTC	CASSQGTAGQETQYF
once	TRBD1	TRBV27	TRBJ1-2	TGTGCCAGCACCACCATCCCTGGGACAGGGGGATTAAACTATGGCTACACCTTC	CASTTIPGTGGLNYGYTF
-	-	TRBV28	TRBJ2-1	TGTGCCAGCAGCCAATTCCTAGCCCTCCATGAGCAGTTCTTC	CASSQFLALHEQFF
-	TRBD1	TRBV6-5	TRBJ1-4	TGTGCCAGCAGTTACTCAGAGGGGGCGCCAGTTGAAAAACTGTTTTTT	CASSYSEGAPVEKLFF
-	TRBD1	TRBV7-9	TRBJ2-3	TGTGCCGGGACAGACGACACAGATACGCAGTATTTT	CAGTDDTDTQYF
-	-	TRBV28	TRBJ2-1	TGTGCCAGCAGTGCGACTAGGGGTGAGCAGTTCTTC	CASSATRGEQFF
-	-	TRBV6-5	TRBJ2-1	TGTGCCAGCAGCGTCGGGGTTCGAGAGCAGTTCTTC	CASSVGVREQFF
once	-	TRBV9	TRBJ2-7	TGTGCCAGCAGCGTAACCCCGCAGGGTGGAGACGAGCAGTACTTC	CASSVTPQGGDEQYF
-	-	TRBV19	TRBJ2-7	TGTGCCAGTAGTATACCGGGGAACGAGCAGTACTTC	CASSIPGNEQYF
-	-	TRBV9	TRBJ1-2	TGTGCCAGCAGCGAGGGGATAGGGTCTTATGGCTACACCTTC	CASSEGIGSYGYTF